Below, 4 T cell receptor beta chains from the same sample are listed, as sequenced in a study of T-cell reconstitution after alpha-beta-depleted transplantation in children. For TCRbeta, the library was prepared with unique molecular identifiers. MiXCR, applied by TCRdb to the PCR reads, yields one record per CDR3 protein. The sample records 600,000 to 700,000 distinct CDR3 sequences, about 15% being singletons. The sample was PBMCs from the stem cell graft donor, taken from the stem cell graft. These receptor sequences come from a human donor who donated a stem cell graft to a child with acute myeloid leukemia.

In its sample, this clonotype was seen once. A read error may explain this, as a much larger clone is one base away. Here the CDR3 reads CATSRRRAEAQYF. The CDR3 DNA reads as TGTGCCACCAGCAGGCGCAGGGCTGAGGCCCAGTACTTC. The chain recombines TRBV15 with TRBJ2-5; D may be TRBD1 (5 bases). Trimming removed 3 bases from V and 9 bases from J, with 14 bases in between. Germline loops: CDR1 LNHNV, CDR2 YYDKDF (reference sequence). The CDR3 extends over 13 amino acids.

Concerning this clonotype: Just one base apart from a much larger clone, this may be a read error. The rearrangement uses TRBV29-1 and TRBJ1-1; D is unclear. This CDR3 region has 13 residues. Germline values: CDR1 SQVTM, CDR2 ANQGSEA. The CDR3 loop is CRVGFAGDTEAFF. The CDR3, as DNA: TGCAGAGTTGGGTTTGCCGGGGACACTGAAGCTTTCTTT.

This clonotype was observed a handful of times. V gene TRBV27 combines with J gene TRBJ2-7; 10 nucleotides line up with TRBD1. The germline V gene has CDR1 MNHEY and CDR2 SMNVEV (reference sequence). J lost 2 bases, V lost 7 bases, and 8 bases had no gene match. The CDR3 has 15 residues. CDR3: CASKSSGTGAYEQYF. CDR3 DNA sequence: TGTGCCAGCAAATCCTCCGGGACAGGGGCCTACGAGCAGTACTTC.

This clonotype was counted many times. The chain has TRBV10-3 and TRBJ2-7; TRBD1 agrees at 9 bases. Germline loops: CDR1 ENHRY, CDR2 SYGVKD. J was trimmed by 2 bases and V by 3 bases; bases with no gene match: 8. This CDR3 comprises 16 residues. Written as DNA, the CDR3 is TGTGCCATCAGTGACCCTGGGACAGGGAGAGCCTACGAGCAGTACTTC. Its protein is CAISDPGTGRAYEQYF.